These T cell receptor beta chains were read from a single sample in a study of response to subunit inactivated influenza vaccine. Each CDR3 protein is one row after TCRdb ran MiXCR on the RT-PCR reads. The table records 590,000 or so distinct CDR3 sequences, about 15% of them present only once. Sequenced here: PBMCs from blood, sampled approximately 15 days before vaccination. The receptors shown here come from a man aged 45-65 years who received an inactivated influenza vaccine. Both conserved end residues are part of each CDR3. A D gene is named only where the DNA matches it firmly. Clone size is given for some rows only: seen once, a few or many times, or a class if the clone is expanded.

d_call j_call v_call clone_size cdr3_nt cdr3_aa
. TRBJ2-2 TRBV4-3 . TGCGCCAGCAGCCATTTTGGTCCGGGGGCCTCCGGGGAGCTGTTTTTT CASSHFGPGASGELFF
TRBD2 TRBJ2-1 TRBV12-3/TRBV12-4 . TGTGCCAGCAGTGAATCCGGGACGGGGGGTACCCACAATGAGCAGTTCTTC CASSESGTGGTHNEQFF
. TRBJ1-1 TRBV4-3 . TGCGCCAGCAGCCAAGGTACAGGGACGGATTTACTCGTGAACACTGAAGCTTTCTTT CASSQGTGTDLLVNTEAFF
. TRBJ2-7 TRBV15 . TGTGCCACCAGCAGAGATGTCGTGCTGGGTGAGCAGTACTTC CATSRDVVLGEQYF
. TRBJ2-5 TRBV5-6 . TGTGCCAGCAGCCTCTATATTGTGGAGACCCAGTACTTC CASSLYIVETQYF
. TRBJ1-2 TRBV9 . TGTGCCAGCAGCGTAGTGCGGGGTGGCTACACCTTC CASSVVRGGYTF
TRBD1 TRBJ2-3 TRBV12-3/TRBV12-4 . TGTGCCAGCAGACCCGGACAGGGTCAGTACTCCACAGATACGCAGTATTTT CASRPGQGQYSTDTQYF
TRBD1 TRBJ2-5 TRBV20-1 . TGCAAAGAGATCGGGACAGGGTTCGAGACCCAGTACTTC CKEIGTGFETQYF
TRBD2 TRBJ2-5 TRBV27 many TGTGCCAGTAAGACTTTGCCTAGCGGCCCGCAAGCGTCCCAGTACTTC CASKTLPSGPQASQYF
. TRBJ2-5 TRBV7-2 . TGTGCCAGCAGTCCAGGGAATCGAGAGACCCAGTACTTC CASSPGNRETQYF
. TRBJ1-3 TRBV12-5 . TGTGCTAGTGGTTTGGCGGGGGGAAACACCATATATTTT CASGLAGGNTIYF
TRBD2 TRBJ2-2 TRBV27 . TGTGCCAGCGCCGCTAGCGGGATCGGGGAGCTGTTTTTT CASAASGIGELFF
. TRBJ1-4 TRBV25-1 few TGTGCCAGCAGTGAAGAACGGTCAGCGCTAGATAATGAAAAACTGTTTTTT CASSEERSALDNEKLFF
. TRBJ1-2 TRBV12-3/TRBV12-4 . TGTGCCAGCAGTTACGACCCCCGGTACGGCTACACCTTC CASSYDPRYGYTF
TRBD2 TRBJ2-1 TRBV11-1 . TGTGCCAGCAGCTTAGCGACAGGGACTAGCGGGGTATACAATGAGCAGTTCTTC CASSLATGTSGVYNEQFF
TRBD1 TRBJ2-5 TRBV5-1 . TGCGCCAGCAGCTTGGTAGGGACAGTCCAAGAGACCCAGTACTTC CASSLVGTVQETQYF
TRBD2 TRBJ2-2 TRBV29-1 many TGCAGCGTTGGCCTAGCGGACTACGCGAACACCGGGGAGCTGTTTTTT CSVGLADYANTGELFF
. TRBJ2-2 TRBV5-1 . TGCGCCAGCAGCGGCAGGGTAGGCGACACCGGGGAGCTGTATTTT CASSGRVGDTGELYF
. TRBJ2-3 TRBV29-1 few TGCAGCGTTCACGAAGGGGTCGGTACAGATACGCAGTATTTT CSVHEGVGTDTQYF
TRBD1 TRBJ2-2 TRBV4-2 many TGTGCCAGCAGCCAAGAGAAGGGGGCGGGCACCGGGGAGCTGTTTTTT CASSQEKGAGTGELFF
. TRBJ2-7 TRBV7-2 few TGTGCCAGCAGCTTAGGTTTCAGAGACTACGAGCAGTACTTC CASSLGFRDYEQYF
TRBD1 TRBJ2-7 TRBV19 few TGTGCCAGTAGTATAGGGGACAGCGCCTACGAGCAGTACTTC CASSIGDSAYEQYF
TRBD1 TRBJ2-1 TRBV7-3 few TGTGCCAGCAGCTTAGGTCGGACAGGGCAGATGAATGAGCAGTTCTTC CASSLGRTGQMNEQFF
. TRBJ2-1 TRBV15 . TGTGCCACCAGCATGGGATTAGCGTCTAATGAGCAGTTCTTC CATSMGLASNEQFF
. TRBJ2-7 TRBV11-2 few TGTGCCAGCAGCCACGGGACGCCTACCTACGAGCAGTACTTC CASSHGTPTYEQYF
. TRBJ1-1 TRBV5-1 few TGCGCCAGCAGCTCTTCAGCCGCCACTATGAACACTGAAGCTTTCTTT CASSSSAATMNTEAFF
. TRBJ2-5 TRBV5-1 . TGCGCCAGCAGCTTGGCCGCTATCGCAGAGACCCAGTACTTC CASSLAAIAETQYF
TRBD2 TRBJ2-1 TRBV20-1 few TGCAGTGCTAGAGATCATATGCGGGGGGCCTCTTACAATGAGCAGTTCTTC CSARDHMRGASYNEQFF
. TRBJ2-7 TRBV12-3/TRBV12-4 few TGTGCCAGCAGTTTAACGGCTACCTACGAGCAGTACTTC CASSLTATYEQYF
. TRBJ2-5 TRBV29-1 . TGCAGCGTTGAATCGGCTGAGACCCAGTACTTC CSVESAETQYF
. TRBJ2-3 TRBV6-1 few TGTGCCAGCAGCCTCCCCGCCCTCACAGATACGCAGTATTTT CASSLPALTDTQYF
TRBD1 TRBJ2-1 TRBV5-5 . TGTGCCAGCAGCTCCCGGGACAGGAAGAGTGAGCAGTTCTTC CASSSRDRKSEQFF
. TRBJ2-6 TRBV12-3/TRBV12-4 . TGTGCCAGCAGTTTTAGCACCGCCAACGTCCTGACTTTC CASSFSTANVLTF
TRBD2 TRBJ2-1 TRBV7-9 . TGTGCCAGCAGTCCGGGGGGGCCCGTCAATGAGCAGTTCTTC CASSPGGPVNEQFF
TRBD1 TRBJ1-5 TRBV6-1 . TGTGCCAGCAGAAAAGACAGGGCGGGAAATCAGCCCCAGCATTTT CASRKDRAGNQPQHF
TRBD1 TRBJ2-1 TRBV20-1 few TGCAGTGCTAGAGATATAGACAGGGACACTGAGCAGTTCTTC CSARDIDRDTEQFF
. TRBJ2-3 TRBV20-1 . TGCAGTGCTAGCCCTCCGGGGAGAAACACAGATACGCAGTATTTT CSASPPGRNTDTQYF
. TRBJ1-1 TRBV7-3 few TGTGCCAGCAGCCCCGACGGGCGGGGGTCTGAAGCTTTCTTT CASSPDGRGSEAFF
. TRBJ2-6 TRBV7-2 . TGTGCCAGCAGCCAACGGGAGAGGGCTCGGGCCAACGTCCTGACTTTC CASSQRERARANVLTF
. TRBJ2-2 TRBV5-6 . TGTGCCAGCAGCTGGGGCAGGGGAAACACCGGGGAGCTGTTTTTT CASSWGRGNTGELFF
. TRBJ2-1 TRBV2 . TGTGCCAGCTCGGGACTCGCGAGCTCCTACAATGAGCAGTTCTTC CASSGLASSYNEQFF
TRBD1 TRBJ1-2 TRBV5-1 few TGCGCCAGCAGTATCGGACAGGGGGCTTATGGCTACACCTTC CASSIGQGAYGYTF